This T cell receptor (beta chain) was obtained from a study of T cell responses to AZD1222 COVID-19 vaccine. Points on this clone: Its cognate antigen is unknown.

Clones were read by immunoSEQ multiplex PCR, and TCRdb kept only the in-frame ones, dropping some. The sample has under 75,000 clones; around 84% are singletons. Germline V gene data show CDR1 as MNHEY and CDR2 as SVGAGI. The CDR3 consists of 15 residues. Trimming shortened V by 4 bases and J by 0 bases, and 13 bases separated the two germline ends. Study outcomes and limitations: Spike-wide vaccine-associated CD4 TCRs dominated at 160-218 and 743-854. None of the repertoires were sampled until the peak T cell response had passed. Just six AZD1222 recipients were seropositive at baseline.

The specimen was peripheral blood, collected on day 0 of AZD1222 vaccination. This chain joins TRBV6-5 and TRBJ2-7; tentatively, D is TRBD2 (6 bases). This receptor was taken from an adult in good health. The DNA of the CDR3 is TGTGCCAGCAGTTCCCGGAGGGCAAGCTCCTACGAGCAGTACTTC. Its protein product is CASSSRRASSYEQYF.